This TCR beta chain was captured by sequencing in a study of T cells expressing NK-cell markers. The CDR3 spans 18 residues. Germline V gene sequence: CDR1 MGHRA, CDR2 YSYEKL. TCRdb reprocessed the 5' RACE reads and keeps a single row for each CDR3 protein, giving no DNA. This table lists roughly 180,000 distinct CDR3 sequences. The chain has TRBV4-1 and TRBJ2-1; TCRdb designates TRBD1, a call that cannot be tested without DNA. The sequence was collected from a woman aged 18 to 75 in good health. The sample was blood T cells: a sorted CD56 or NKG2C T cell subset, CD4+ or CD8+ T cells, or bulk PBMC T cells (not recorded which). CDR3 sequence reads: CASSQGPRDRRFYNEQFF.